What follows describes a single TCR beta chain. Its antigen is still unknown. No qualities accompany the bases; no much larger clone lies one base away. This entry is derived from a study of immune evolution from preneoplasia to lung adenocarcinoma (dated by TCRdb to 2020 to 2022). Some background on the complete study: HLA loss of heterozygosity was observed in roughly 7%, 15% and 33% of AIS, MIA and ADC lesions, respectively, and was not observed in any AAH lesions. Immune contexture across lung adenocarcinoma precursors and invasive adenocarcinoma was profiled using immune gene expression, TCR sequencing and multiplex immunofluorescence. Resected precursor lesions (AAH, AIS, MIA) and invasive adenocarcinomas were each compared against paired morphologically normal lung tissue. The sample size depended on which specimens were available, not on a prior power calculation. The immune data were combined with whole exome sequencing and methylation data from the same cohort of nodules. The overall cohort comprised under 70 patients with pulmonary nodules who underwent surgical resection. A total of more than 40 patients contributed TCR sequencing data. According to the study, fewer than 130 samples went through TCR sequencing. Class I HLA alleles were inferred from exome data with POLYSOLVER, and allele-specific HLA loss was detected with LOHHLA. What the work shows at the level of the full study, not this receptor alone: The highest clonality was observed in normal lung, whereas higher T cell density and diversity but lower clonality appeared to be present in later-stage lesions. Compared with EGFR-mutant or double wild-type lesions, KRAS-mutant nodules had the highest T cell clonality. The findings rested on association rather than direct causation, and larger cohorts with long-term follow-up and longitudinal biopsies were considered necessary. Normal lung had the highest top T cell clone frequencies, and these frequencies appeared to fall progressively from AAH through AIS, MIA and invasive adenocarcinoma. Because all patients were from Japan and China, applicability to Western populations was uncertain.

From the germline V gene, CDR1 is SGHRS and CDR2 is YFSETQ. Deletion took 1 base off V and 0 bases off J, with a span of 11 bases between the germline ends. The CDR3, from cysteine to phenylalanine, totals 16 residues. Here the CDR3 DNA is all that survives: 48 bases in frame from base 1. Using the immunoSEQ hsTCRbeta Kit, TCR beta CDR3 regions were sequenced from DNA. The source study handled its data this way. TCR sequencing data were analysed with the ImmunoSEQ Analyzer. T cell clonality was defined as 1 minus Pielou's evenness, calculated on productive rearrangements. T cell diversity was measured with the inverse Simpson index on productive templates. T cell density was expressed as TCR beta template counts normalized to usable DNA, with usable DNA estimated by amplifying and sequencing housekeeping genes. Two-sided Kruskal-Wallis tests were used to compare TCR metrics across histologic stages. This immuneACCESS table, as held by TCRdb, lists in-frame sequences with V and J called but not all clones. Of the missing ones, under half trace to an unresolved V gene in checked studies; the others have no known cause. V and J calls and clone size are as listed in that table; D and trimming were resolved from the DNA. A total of 6,500 to 8,500 clones appear in this sample, 82% of them only once. The ten biggest clones cover approximately 2.9% of the sample.

Between about 2013 and 2017, the patients underwent resection in either Japan or China. Two lung cancer pathologists independently confirmed the histologic diagnosis of each case on H&E slides. Macro-dissection after pathologic assessment enriched premalignant or tumor cells for nucleic acid extraction. The AllPrep DNA/RNA FFPE Kit was used to isolate DNA from FFPE tissue. Material: FFPE minimally invasive lung adenocarcinoma tissue. The sample's cell subset or site label, decoded: micro-invasive lung adenocarcinoma (MIA). The chain joins TRBV5-1 to TRBJ2-1, with a weak D call of TRBD2 (5 bases match). This clonotype originated in a person aged 70 to 85 with lung adenocarcinoma. The nucleotide sequence reads as follows: TGCGCCAGCAGCTTGTCCGGACTTAGCTCCTACAATGAGCAGTTCTTC. Its translation is CASSLSGLSSYNEQFF.